The sequence of this T cell receptor (beta chain) was determined in a study of shared clonotypes between healthy human individuals. Turning to the study itself: Each donor's CD8 memory used one plate, CD8 naive two, each CD4 subset three.

Sequencing used immunoSEQ multiplex PCR; TCRdb keeps in-frame clones, though not all of them. Of around 88,000 clones in the sample, approximately 75% were seen once. The germline gives CDR1 SGHNT, CDR2 YENEEA. With 0 bases removed from V and 9 bases from J, the gap between germline ends came to 12 bases. The CDR3 has 13 amino acids. The receptor comes from a man aged 25-45 years in good health. J is TRBJ2-7 and V is TRBV11-3; TRBD2 is a possible D gene (7 bases). Sequences were obtained from memory CD8+ T cells sorted from blood. Subset specified: CD45RO+ cells pooled with CCR7-negative TemRA cells. The CDR3 nucleotides read TGTGCCAGCAGCTTAGAAGGGGGGGAGGTGCAGTACTTC. Translated, it gives CASSLEGGEVQYF.